This T cell receptor beta chain emerged from a study of T cells in localized non-small cell lung cancer. Profiled with immunoSEQ multiplex PCR; TCRdb holds only in-frame clones, not every one. Found here are over 30,000 clones, about 90% of them singletons; the top ten hold around 4.5%. Study-wide points: Uninvolved adjacent lung, not tumor, had the highest T cell clonality. Appearances in adjacent lung were noted for a median approximately 58 of the top 100 tumor clones. There was an association of higher blood T cell density with longer overall survival. A single tumor region was sequenced, leaving heterogeneity possible.

As to this clone: Its specificity is not known.

The germline V gene encodes CDR1 MNHNY and CDR2 SVGAGI (reference sequence). There are 12 residues in the CDR3. Germline trimming cut 10 bases from V and 2 bases from J; bases unmatched to any gene: 4. The rearrangement uses TRBV6-6 and TRBJ2-5, with 7 bases identical to TRBD1. The starting material was peripheral blood, obtained before any cancer treatment. The sequence derives from a man between 40 and 75 years old with stage I lung adenocarcinoma. The CDR3 spells CATWGQQETQYF. The DNA of the CDR3 is TGTGCCACATGGGGACAGCAAGAGACCCAGTACTTC.